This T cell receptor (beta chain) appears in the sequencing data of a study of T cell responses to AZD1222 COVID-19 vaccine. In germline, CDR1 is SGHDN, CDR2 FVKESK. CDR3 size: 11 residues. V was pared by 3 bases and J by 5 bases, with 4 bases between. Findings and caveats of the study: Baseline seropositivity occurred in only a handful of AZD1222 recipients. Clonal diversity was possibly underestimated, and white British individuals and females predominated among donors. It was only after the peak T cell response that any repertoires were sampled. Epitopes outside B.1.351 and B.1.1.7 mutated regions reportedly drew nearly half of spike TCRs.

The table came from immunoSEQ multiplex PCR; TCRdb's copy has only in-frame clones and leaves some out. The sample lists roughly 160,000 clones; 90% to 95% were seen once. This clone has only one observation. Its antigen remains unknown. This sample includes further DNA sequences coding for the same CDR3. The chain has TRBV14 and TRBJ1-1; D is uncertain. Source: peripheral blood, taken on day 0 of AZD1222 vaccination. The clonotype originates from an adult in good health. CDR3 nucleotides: TGTGCCAGCAGCCAGTTGACTGAAGCTTTCTTT. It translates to CASSQLTEAFF. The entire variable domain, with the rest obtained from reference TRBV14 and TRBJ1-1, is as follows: EAGVTQFPSHSVIEKGQTVTLRCDPISGHDNLYWYRRVMGKEIKFLLHFVKESKQDESGMPNNRFLAERTGGTYSTLKVQPAELEDSGVYFCASSQLTEAFFGQGTRLTVV.